The 10 T cell receptor beta chains reported below all come from one sample, sequenced in a study of control samples from healthy donors and cancer patients. Method: immunoSEQ multiplex PCR; TCRdb's copy keeps in-frame clones and lacks some. Of around 130,000 clones listed, 75% to 95% were seen once; the top ten hold around 8.1%. The sample was blood. The source of these receptors is a man aged 18 to 29 in good health.

CDR3 amino acids: CASSQGGRGHTEAFF. In DNA, the CDR3 is TGTGCCAGCAGCCAAGGCGGCAGGGGCCACACTGAAGCTTTCTTT. The chain recombines TRBV3-1 (or the pseudogene TRBV3-2) with TRBJ1-1; a weak D match, TRBD1 (6 bases). CDR3 length equals 15 residues. Germline CDR1 reads LGHDT; CDR2 reads YNNKEL (reference sequence). The V and J ends lost 1 base and 3 bases respectively, with 12 bases between them.

The rearrangement joins TRBV9 to TRBJ2-5, with D perhaps TRBD1 (5 bases). V lost 0 bases and J lost 7, with 10 bases in between. The CDR3 is made up of 13 amino acids. Germline CDR1 SGDLS, CDR2 YYNGEE. CDR3 region: CASSVEGFGTQYF. The CDR3 nucleotides are TGTGCCAGCAGCGTAGAGGGGTTCGGGACCCAGTACTTC.

The V gene is TRBV24-1, the J gene TRBJ2-5; 9 nucleotides agree with TRBD1. Germline CDR1 and CDR2: KGHDR and SFDVKD. CDR3 length: 13 residues. Trimming at V came to 5 bases and at J to 8 bases, leaving 5 bases not matched to a gene. CDR3 nucleotides: TGTGCCACCAGTGCTACAGGGGGCGAAACCCAGTACTTC. This translates into CATSATGGETQYF.

The chain carries TRBV6-5 and TRBJ1-1, with 7 bases aligning to TRBD1. From germline, CDR1 is MNHEY and CDR2 SVGAGI. After removal of 6 bases from V and 0 bases from J, the junction contained 4 bases not matched to a gene. CDR3 length equals 14 residues. The DNA of the CDR3 is TGTGCCAGCAGCCGACAGGGCTTGAACACTGAAGCTTTCTTT. Protein sequence: CASSRQGLNTEAFF.

The chain links TRBV5-1 to TRBJ2-7, with TRBD2 matching 13 bases. This CDR3 region has 18 residues. V was pared by 4 bases and J by 0 bases, with 10 bases of the junction left unmatched. The germline gives CDR1 SGHRS, CDR2 YFSETQ. As DNA, the CDR3 is TGCGCCAGCAGCCTCCGGACTAGCGGGGGCGAAACCTCCTACGAGCAGTACTTC. It yields the protein CASSLRTSGGETSYEQYF.

This chain joins TRBV20-1 and TRBJ2-7; weak D call: TRBD2 (5 bases). Per the germline V gene, CDR1 is DFQATT and CDR2 is SNEGSKA (reference sequence). V gave up 3 bases and J gave up 4 bases, with 16 bases separating them. The CDR3 is 14 residues long. The CDR3 is CSASFPGEVYEQYF. The CDR3 DNA follows: TGCAGTGCTAGTTTCCCCGGGGAAGTATACGAGCAGTACTTC.

The genes are TRBV10-3 and TRBJ2-1; 8 nucleotides line up with TRBD1. Germline CDR1 is ENHRY and CDR2 is SYGVKD. Trimming took 3 bases from V and 2 from J; bases not matched to a gene: 3. There are 15 residues in the CDR3. The CDR3 region is CAISEATGAYNEQFF. The CDR3 DNA follows: TGTGCCATCAGTGAAGCGACAGGGGCCTACAATGAGCAGTTCTTC.

The CDR3 protein is CASSLQGRGDEQFF. The CDR3 nucleotides read TGTGCCAGCAGCTTACAGGGCCGAGGGGATGAGCAGTTCTTC. The gene calls are TRBV7-2 and TRBJ2-1; D possibly matches TRBD1 or TRBD2 (5 bases each). Looked up from germline, CDR1 is SGHTA and CDR2 is FQGNSA. Trimming pared 2 bases from V and 8 bases from J, leaving 13 bases between. The CDR3 is 14 residues long.

The chain recombines TRBV4-1 with TRBJ2-1; 9 bases are a match to TRBD1. The CDR3 contains 15 residues. J was trimmed by 9 bases and V by 4 bases; bases with no gene match: 10. Germline CDR1 reads MGHRA; CDR2 reads YSYEKL. CDR3 region: CASSLRQGEKVEQFF. The CDR3 bases are TGCGCCAGCAGCCTTCGACAGGGGGAGAAGGTTGAGCAGTTCTTC.

The chain has TRBV3-1 (or the pseudogene TRBV3-2) and TRBJ2-2; D ambiguous. This CDR3 has 15 residues. Germline CDR1 is LGHDT and CDR2 is YNNKEL (reference sequence). The V and J ends lost 2 bases and 2 bases respectively, with 9 bases between them. CDR3 in DNA: TGTGCCAGCAGCCAATTGTTCCAAAACACCGGGGAGCTGTTTTTT. It yields the protein CASSQLFQNTGELFF.